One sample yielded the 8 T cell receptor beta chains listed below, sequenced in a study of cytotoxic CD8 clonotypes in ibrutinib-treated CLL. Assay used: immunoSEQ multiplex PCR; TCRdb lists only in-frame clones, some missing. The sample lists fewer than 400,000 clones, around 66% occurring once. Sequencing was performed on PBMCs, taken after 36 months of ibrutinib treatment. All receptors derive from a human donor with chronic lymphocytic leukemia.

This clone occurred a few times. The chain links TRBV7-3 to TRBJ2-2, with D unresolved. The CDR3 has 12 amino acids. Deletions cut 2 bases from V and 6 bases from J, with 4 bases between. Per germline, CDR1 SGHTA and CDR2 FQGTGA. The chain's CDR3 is CASSLRPGELFF. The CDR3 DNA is TGTGCCAGCAGCTTACGTCCCGGGGAGCTGTTTTTT.

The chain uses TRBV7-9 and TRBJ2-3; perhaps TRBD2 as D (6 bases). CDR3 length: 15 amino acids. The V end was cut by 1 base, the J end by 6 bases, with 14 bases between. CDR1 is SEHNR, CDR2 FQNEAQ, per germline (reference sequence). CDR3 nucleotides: TGTGCCAGCAGCTTAGGTTGGGAGGAGGTCGATACGCAGTATTTT. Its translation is CASSLGWEEVDTQYF.

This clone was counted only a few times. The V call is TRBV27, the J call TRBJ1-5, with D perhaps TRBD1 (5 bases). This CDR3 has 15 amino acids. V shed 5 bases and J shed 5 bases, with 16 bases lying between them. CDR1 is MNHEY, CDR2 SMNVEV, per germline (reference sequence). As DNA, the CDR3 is TGTGCCAGCAGTCGAGATGGGGGACGCTATCAGCCCCAGCATTTT. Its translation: CASSRDGGRYQPQHF.

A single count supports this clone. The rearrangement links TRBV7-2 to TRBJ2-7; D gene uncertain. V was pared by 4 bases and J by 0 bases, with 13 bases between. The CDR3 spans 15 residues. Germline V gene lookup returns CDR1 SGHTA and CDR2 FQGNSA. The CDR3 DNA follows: TGTGCCAGCAGCTCCTCTCCGGGCCCCTCCTACGAGCAGTACTTC. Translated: CASSSSPGPSYEQYF.

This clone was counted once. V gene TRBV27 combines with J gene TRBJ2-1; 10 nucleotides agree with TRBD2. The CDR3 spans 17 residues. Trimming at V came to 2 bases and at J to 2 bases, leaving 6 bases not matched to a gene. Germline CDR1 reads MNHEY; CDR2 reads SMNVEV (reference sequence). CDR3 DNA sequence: TGTGCCAGCAGTTTAAGTCCGGGACTAGCGACCTACAATGAGCAGTTCTTC. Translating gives CASSLSPGLATYNEQFF.

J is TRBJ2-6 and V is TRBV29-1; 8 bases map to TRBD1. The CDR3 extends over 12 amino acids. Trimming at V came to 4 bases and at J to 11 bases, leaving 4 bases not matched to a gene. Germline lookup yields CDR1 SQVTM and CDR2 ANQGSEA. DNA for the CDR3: TGCAGCGTTGGGGACAGGCACGACGTCCTGACTTTC. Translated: CSVGDRHDVLTF.

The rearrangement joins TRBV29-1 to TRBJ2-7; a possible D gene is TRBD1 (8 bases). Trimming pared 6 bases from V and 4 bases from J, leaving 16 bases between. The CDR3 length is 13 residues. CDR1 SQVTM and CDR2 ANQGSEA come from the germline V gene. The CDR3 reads CSVGGTGPYEQYF. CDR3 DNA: TGCAGCGTCGGGGGGACAGGACCTTACGAGCAGTACTTC.

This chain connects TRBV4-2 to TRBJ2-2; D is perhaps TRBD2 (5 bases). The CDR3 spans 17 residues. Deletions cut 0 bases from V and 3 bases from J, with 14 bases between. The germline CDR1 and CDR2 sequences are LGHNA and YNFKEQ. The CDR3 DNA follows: TGTGCCAGCAGCCAAGATTGGGAGACGAGATACACCGGGGAGCTGTTTTTT. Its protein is CASSQDWETRYTGELFF.